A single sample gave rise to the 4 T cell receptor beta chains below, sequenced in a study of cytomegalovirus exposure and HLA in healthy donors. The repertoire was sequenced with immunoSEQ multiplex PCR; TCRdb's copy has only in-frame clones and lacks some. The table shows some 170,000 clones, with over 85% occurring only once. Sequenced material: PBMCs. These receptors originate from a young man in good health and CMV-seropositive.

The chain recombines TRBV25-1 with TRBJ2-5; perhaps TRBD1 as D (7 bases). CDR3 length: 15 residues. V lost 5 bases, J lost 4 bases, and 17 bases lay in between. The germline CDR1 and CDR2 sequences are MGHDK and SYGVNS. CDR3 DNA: TGTGCCAGCAGTTTCTCGACAGGGAGGACAGAGACCCAGTACTTC. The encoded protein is CASSFSTGRTETQYF.

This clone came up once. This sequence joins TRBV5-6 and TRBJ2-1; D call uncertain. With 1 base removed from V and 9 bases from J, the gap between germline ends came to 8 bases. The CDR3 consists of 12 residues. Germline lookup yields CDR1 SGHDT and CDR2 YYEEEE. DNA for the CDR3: TGTGCCAGCAGCTTGATTACCGGTGAGCAGTTCTTC. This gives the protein CASSLITGEQFF.

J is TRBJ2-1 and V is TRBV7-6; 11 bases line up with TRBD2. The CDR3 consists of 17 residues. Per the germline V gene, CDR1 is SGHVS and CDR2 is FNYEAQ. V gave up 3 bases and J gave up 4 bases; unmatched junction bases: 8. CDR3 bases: TGTGCCAGCAGCTTGTTTCCCGGGACTAGCGGATACAATGAGCAGTTCTTC. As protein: CASSLFPGTSGYNEQFF.

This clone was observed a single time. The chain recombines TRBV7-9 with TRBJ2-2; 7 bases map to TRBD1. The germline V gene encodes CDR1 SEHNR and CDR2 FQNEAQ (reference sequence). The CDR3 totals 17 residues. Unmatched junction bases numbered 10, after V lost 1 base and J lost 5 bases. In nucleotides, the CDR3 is TGTGCCAGCAGCTTAGAGGGGAGACAGGGACGAACCGGGGAGCTGTTTTTT. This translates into CASSLEGRQGRTGELFF.